This entry features one TCR beta chain sequence. Its antigen is not identified. Relative to the germline gene, one junction end is altered; a read error may explain this. These data come from a study of T-cell reconstitution after alpha-beta-depleted transplantation in children. Unique molecular identifiers tagged the TCRbeta library. TCRdb recomputed calls from the PCR reads with MiXCR, one row per CDR3 protein. The table lists around 130,000 distinct CDR3 sequences, about a tenth of them singletons. Study observations and caveats: Fresh T-cell production supplied most of the T-cell counts and diversity seen one year after transplant. Surviving recipient T cells and thymic progenitors accounted for the high day-60 TCRbeta diversity observed in some patients. Several hundred rapidly expanded clones from non-depleted graft cells reportedly supplied alpha-beta T cells about two months post-transplant.

This CDR3 is 17 amino acids long. Germline V lookup: CDR1 SGHAT, CDR2 FQNNGV. The chain uses TRBV11-2 and TRBJ1-2, with TRBD1 matching over 10 bases. This TCR was sampled from a girl under three years old who had a stem cell transplant for combined immunodeficiency, so the T cells may come from the graft donor. The sample consisted of PBMCs, mostly from graft donor cells, taken 180 days after TCRalphabeta/CD19-depleted stem cell transplant. CDR3 in DNA: TGTGCCAGCAGTTTTACCGGGACAGGGGCTCCCTCGGGGGGCTTCACCTTC. This sequence encodes CASSFTGTGAPSGGFTF.